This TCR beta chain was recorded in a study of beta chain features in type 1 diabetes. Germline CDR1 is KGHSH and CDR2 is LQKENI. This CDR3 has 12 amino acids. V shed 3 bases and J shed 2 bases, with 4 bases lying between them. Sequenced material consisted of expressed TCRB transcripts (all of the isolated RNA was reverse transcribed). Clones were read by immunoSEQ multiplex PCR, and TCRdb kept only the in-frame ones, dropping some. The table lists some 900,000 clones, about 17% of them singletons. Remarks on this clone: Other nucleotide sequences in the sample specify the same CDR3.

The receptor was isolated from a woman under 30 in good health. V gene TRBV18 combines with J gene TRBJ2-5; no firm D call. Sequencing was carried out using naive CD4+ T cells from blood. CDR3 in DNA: TGTGCCAGCTCACCCCGACAAGAGACCCAGTACTTC. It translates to CASSPRQETQYF. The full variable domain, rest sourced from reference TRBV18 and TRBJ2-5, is NAGVMQNPRHLVRRRGQEARLRCSPMKGHSHVYWYRQLPEEGLKFMVYLQKENIIDESGMPKERFSAEFPKEGPSILRIQQVVRGDSAAYFCASSPRQETQYFGPGTRLLVL.